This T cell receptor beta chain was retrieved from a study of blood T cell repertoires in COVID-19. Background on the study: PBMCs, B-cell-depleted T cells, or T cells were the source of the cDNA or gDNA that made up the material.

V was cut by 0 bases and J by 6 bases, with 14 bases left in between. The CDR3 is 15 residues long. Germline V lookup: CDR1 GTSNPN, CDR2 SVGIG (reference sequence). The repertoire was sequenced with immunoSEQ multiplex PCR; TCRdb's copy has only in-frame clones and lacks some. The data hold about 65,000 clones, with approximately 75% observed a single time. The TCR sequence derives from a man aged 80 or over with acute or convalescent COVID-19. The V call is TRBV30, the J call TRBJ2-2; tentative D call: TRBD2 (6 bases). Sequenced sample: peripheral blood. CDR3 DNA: TGTGCCTGGAGTGTAGTACGGAGGGTTCCCGGGGAGCTGTTTTTT. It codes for CAWSVVRRVPGELFF.